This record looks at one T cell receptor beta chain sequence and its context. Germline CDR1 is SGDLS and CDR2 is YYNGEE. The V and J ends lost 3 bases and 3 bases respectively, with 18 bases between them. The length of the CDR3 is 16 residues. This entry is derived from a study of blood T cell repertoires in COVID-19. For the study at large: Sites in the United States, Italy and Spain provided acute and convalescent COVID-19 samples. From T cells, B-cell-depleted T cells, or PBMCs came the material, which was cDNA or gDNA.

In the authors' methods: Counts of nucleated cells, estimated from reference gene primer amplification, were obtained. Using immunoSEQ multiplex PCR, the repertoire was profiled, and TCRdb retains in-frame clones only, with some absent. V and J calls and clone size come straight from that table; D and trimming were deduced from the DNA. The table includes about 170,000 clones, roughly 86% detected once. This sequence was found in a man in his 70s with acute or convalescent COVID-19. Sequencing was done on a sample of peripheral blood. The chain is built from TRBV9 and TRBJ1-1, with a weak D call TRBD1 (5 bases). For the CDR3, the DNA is TGTGCCAGCAGCGCCCGATGGGGGGAAAGGGACACTGAAGCTTTCTTT. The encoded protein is CASSARWGERDTEAFF.